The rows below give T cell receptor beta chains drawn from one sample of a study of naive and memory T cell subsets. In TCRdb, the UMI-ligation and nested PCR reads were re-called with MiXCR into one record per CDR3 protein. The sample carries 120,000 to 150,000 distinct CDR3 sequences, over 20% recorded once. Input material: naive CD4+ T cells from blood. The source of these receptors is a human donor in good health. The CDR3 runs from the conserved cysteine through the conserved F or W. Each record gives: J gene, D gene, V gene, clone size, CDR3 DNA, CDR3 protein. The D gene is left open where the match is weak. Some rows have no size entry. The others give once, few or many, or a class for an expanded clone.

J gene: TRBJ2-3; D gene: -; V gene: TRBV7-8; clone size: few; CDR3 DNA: TGTGCCAGCAGCTTAGCGACTAGATTTTCCGATACGCAGTATTTT; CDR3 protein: CASSLATRFSDTQYF
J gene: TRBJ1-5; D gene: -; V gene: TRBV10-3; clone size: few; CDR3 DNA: TGTGCCATCAGTGAGTCGGCAGCGAGGCAGCCCCAGCATTTT; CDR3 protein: CAISESAARQPQHF
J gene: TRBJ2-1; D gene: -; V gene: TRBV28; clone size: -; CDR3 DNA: TGTGCCAGCAGTCACCGACTAGAGCAGTTCTTC; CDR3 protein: CASSHRLEQFF
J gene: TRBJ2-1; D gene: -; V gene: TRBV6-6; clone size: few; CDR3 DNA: TGTGCCAGCAGTTACTCGTATGGGTCTGAGCAGTTCTTC; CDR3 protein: CASSYSYGSEQFF
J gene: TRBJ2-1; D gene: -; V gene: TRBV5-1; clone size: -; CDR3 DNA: TGCGCCAGCAGCTTGACCACCGCGCAGGTGAAGTTCTTC; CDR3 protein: CASSLTTAQVKFF
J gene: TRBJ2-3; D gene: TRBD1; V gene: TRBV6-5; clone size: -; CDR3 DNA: TGTGCCAGCAGCCGGCGTGACAGGGGGCGAGGAGATACGCAGTATTTT; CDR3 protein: CASSRRDRGRGDTQYF
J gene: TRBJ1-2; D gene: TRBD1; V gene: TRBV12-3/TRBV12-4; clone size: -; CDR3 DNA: TGTGCCAGCAGTCCAACGACAGGGTCCGGCGACTATGGCTACACCTTC; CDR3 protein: CASSPTTGSGDYGYTF
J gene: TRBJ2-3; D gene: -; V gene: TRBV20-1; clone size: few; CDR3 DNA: TGCAGTGCTAGTCGCGGTTTGGGCACAGATACGCAGTATTTT; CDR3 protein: CSASRGLGTDTQYF
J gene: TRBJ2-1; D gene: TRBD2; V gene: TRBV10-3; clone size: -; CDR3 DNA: TGTGCCATTTCTGTTACCGCGGGAGCAAACTACAATGAGCAGTTCTTC; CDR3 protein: CAISVTAGANYNEQFF
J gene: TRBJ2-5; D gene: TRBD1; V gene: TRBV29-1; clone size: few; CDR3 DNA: TGCAGCGGCAGGGACAGGGTTTCTTCGGAGACCCAGTACTTC; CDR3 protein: CSGRDRVSSETQYF
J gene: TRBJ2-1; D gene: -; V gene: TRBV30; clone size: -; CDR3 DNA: TGTGCCTGGAGTGTACGCCAGGGGATACGCAATGAGCAGTTCTTC; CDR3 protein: CAWSVRQGIRNEQFF
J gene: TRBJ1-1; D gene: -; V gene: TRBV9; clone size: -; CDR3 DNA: TGTGCCAGCAGCGCATACGTAGGCCAACTTGAAGCTTTCTTT; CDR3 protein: CASSAYVGQLEAFF
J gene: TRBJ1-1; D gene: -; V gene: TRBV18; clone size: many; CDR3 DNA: TGTGCCAGCTCAGCAAAAATTGTAGGCACATACACTGAAGCTTTCTTT; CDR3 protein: CASSAKIVGTYTEAFF